The source of this T cell receptor (beta chain) is a study of PD-1 blockade in classical Hodgkin lymphoma. Unmatched junction bases numbered 8, after V lost 5 bases and J lost 4 bases. Germline V gene sequence: CDR1 MGHRA, CDR2 YSYEKL. The CDR3 has 16 amino acids. The study, taken as a whole, reports: At C4D1, TCR diversity had climbed significantly for CD4+ cells, though not for CD8+ cells. Prior to therapy, complete responders displayed diversity much like that of newly diagnosed patients. Patients starting nivolumab under 1 year after ASCT were excluded.

Relapse after autologous stem cell transplantation occurred in every patient, and brentuximab vedotin exposure varied. Details on this clone: Its antigen remains unknown.

TCRdb's table, derived via immunoSEQ multiplex PCR, lists solely in-frame clones and lacks some. The table shows fewer than 15,000 clones, with around 85% occurring only once. This TCR derives from a human donor with classical Hodgkin lymphoma. The chain has TRBV4-1 and TRBJ2-1; 10 bases match TRBD1. The specimen comprised peripheral blood mononuclear cells (PBMCs), sampled at baseline. The CDR3 sequence: CASSSIPGQGYNEQFF. The CDR3 DNA sequence: TGCGCCAGCAGCTCAATTCCGGGACAGGGGTACAATGAGCAGTTCTTC.